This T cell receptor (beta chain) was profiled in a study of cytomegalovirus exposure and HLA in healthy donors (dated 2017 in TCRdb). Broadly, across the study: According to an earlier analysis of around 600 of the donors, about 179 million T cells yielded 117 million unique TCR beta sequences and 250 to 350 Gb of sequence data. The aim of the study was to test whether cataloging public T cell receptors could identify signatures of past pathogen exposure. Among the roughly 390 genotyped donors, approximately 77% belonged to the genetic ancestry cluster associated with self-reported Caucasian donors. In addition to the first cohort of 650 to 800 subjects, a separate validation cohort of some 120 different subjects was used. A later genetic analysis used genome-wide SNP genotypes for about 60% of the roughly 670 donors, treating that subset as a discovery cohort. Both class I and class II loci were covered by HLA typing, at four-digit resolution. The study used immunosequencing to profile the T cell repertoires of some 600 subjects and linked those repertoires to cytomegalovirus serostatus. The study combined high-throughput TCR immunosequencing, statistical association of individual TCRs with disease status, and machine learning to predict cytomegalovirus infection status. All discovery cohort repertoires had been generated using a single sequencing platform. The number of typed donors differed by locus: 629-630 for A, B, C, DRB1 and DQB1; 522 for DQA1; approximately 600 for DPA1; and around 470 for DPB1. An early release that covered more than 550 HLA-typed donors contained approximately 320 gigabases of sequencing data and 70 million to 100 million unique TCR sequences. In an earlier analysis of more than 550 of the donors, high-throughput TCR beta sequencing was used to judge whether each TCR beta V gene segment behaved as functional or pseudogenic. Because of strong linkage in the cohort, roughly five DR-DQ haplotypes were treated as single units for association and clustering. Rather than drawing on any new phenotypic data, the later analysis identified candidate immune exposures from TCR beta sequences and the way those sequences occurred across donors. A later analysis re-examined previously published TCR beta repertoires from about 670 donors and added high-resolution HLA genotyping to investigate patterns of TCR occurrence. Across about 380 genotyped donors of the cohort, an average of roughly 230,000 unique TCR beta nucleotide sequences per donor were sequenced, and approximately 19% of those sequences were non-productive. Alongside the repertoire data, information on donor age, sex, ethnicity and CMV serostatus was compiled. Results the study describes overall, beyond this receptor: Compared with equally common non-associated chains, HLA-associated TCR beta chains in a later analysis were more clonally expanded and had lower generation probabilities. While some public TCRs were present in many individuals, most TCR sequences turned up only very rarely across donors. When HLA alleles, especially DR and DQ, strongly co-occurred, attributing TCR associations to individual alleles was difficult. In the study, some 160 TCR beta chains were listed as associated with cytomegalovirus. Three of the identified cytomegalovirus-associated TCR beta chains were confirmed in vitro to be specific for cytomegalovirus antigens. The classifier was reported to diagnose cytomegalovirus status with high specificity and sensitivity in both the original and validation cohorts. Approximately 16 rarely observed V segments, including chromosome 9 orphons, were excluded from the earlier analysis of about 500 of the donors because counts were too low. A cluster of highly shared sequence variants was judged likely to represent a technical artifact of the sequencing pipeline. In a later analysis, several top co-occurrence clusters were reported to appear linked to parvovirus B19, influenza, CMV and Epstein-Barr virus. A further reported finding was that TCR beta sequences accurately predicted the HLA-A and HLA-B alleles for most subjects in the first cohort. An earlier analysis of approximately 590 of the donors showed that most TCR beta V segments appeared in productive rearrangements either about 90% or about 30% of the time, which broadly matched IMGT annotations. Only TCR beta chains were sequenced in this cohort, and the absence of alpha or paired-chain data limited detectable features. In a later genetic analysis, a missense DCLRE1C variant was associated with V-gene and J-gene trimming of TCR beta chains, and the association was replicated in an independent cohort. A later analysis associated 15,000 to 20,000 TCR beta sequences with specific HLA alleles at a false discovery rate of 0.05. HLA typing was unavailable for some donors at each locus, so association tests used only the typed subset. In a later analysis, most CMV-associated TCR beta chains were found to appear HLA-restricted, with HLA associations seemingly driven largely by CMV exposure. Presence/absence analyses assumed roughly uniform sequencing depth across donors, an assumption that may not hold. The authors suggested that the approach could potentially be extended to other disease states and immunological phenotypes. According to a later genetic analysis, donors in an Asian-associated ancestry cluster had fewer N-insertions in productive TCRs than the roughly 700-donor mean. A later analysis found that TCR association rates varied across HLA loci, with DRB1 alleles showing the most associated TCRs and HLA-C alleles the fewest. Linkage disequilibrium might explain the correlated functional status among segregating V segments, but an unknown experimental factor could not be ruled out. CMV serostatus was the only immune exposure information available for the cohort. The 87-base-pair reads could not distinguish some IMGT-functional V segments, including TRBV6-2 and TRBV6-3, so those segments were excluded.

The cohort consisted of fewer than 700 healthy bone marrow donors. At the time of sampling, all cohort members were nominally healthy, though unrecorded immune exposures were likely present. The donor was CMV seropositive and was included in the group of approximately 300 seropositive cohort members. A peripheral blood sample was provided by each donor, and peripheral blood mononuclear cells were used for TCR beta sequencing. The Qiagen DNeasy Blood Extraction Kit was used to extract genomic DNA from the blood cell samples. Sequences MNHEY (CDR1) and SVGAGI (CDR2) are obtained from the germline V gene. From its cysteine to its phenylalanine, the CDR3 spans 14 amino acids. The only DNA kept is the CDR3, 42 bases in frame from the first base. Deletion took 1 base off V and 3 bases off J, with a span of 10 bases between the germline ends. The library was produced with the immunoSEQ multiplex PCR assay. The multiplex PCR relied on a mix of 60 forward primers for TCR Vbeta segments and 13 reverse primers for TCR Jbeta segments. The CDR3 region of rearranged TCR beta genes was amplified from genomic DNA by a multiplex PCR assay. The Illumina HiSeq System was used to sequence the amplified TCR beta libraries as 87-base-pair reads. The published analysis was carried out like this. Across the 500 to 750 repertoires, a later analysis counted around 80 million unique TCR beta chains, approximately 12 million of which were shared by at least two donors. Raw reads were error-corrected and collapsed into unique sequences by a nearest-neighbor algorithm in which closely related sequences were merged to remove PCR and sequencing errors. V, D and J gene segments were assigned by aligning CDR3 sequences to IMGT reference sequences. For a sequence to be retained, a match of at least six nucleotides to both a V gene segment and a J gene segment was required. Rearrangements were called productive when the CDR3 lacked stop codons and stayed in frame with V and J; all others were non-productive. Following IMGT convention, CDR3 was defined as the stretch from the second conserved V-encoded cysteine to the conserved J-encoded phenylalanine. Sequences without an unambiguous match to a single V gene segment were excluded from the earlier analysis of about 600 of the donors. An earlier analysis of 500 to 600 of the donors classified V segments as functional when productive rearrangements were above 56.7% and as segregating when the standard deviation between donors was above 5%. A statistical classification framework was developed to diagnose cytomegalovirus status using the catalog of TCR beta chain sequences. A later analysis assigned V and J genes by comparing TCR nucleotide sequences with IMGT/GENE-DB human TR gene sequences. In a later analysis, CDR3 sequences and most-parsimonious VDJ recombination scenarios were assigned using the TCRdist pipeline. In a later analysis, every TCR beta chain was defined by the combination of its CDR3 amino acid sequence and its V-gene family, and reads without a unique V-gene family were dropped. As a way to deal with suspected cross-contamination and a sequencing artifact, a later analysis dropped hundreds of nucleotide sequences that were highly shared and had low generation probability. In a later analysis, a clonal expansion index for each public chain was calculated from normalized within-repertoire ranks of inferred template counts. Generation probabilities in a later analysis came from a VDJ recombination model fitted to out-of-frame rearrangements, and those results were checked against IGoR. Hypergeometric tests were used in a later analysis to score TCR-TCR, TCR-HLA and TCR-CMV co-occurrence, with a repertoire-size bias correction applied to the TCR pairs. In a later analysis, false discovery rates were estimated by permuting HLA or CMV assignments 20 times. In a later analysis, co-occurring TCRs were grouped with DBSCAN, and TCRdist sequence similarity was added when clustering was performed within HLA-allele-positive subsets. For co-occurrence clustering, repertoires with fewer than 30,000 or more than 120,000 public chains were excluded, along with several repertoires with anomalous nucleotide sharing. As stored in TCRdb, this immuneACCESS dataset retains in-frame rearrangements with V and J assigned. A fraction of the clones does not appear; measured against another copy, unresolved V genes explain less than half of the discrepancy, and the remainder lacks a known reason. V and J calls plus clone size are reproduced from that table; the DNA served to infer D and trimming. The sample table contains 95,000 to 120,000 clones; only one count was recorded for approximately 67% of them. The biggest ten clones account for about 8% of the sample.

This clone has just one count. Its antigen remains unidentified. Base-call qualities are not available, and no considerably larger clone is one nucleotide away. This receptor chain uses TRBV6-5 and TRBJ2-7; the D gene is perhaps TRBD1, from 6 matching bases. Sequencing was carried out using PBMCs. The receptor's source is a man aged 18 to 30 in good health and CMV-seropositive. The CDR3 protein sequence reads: CASSYLVGHYEQYF. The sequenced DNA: TGTGCCAGCAGTTACTTGGTGGGACACTACGAGCAGTACTTC.